Sequencing of this TCR beta chain was carried out in a study of T-cell memory formation after mild COVID-19. In the study overall: Largely donor-specific sequence clusters came from two donors. General study results and limits: Clones contracting over day 15 to 85 were CD4/CD8 balanced, with later expanders leaning CD4+.

This clonotype was seen a few times. Its target is not known. The CDR3 loop spans 14 amino acids. V lost 5 bases and J lost 0, with 9 bases in between. MiXCR was run by TCRdb on the 5' RACE reads, yielding one entry per CDR3 protein. The sample has roughly 110,000 distinct CDR3 sequences, 14% seen once. The V and J genes are TRBV12-3 or TRBV12-4 and TRBJ2-3; D perhaps matches TRBD2 (6 bases). This sequence was found in a man between 18 and 35 years old who had mild COVID-19 (a few samples of this study predate the infection). Cell type and time point are not known. The specimen sequenced was PBMCs or a T cell subset sorted from them (not recorded which). CDR3 coding DNA: TGTGCCAGCAGTCCGGGACTCAGCACAGATACGCAGTATTTT. This translates into CASSPGLSTDTQYF.